Each of the 10 T cell receptor beta chains below was sequenced from the same sample in a study of spatial heterogeneity in lung cancer (dated by TCRdb to between 2018 and 2020). The time point label corresponds to: sample taken at primary tumor resection. Antigens for these TCRs are unknown. The library relied on 5' RACE. The sequencing machine was a NextSeq 500. TCRdb handled the public reads itself, with Q25 trimming in fastp and clone calling in MiXCR, and kept productive beta chains. Rows merge per CDR3 protein into single entries with the most common DNA and genes. The table for this sample lists roughly 2,600 distinct CDR3 sequences; approximately 10% of them were counted only once. Approximately 12% of the sample rests with the top ten. What the study reported, not specific to this receptor: The number of expanded intratumoral alpha and beta TCRs correlated with the tumor nonsynonymous mutation count.

This sample comprised lung tumor tissue, obtained at surgery. The receptor set was obtained from a male donor with early-stage non-small cell lung cancer.

This clonotype rates as medium-sized. V is TRBV3-1 and J is TRBJ2-1; D might be TRBD2 (5 bases). Germline lookup yields CDR1 LGHDT and CDR2 YNNKEL (reference sequence). V lost 1 base and J lost 8, with 6 bases in between. The CDR3 contains 12 residues. CDR3 bases: TGTGCCAGCAGCCAAGCGGGGTATGAGCAGTTCTTC. It encodes CASSQAGYEQFF.

There are many counts of this clonotype. This chain connects TRBV7-2 to TRBJ2-7, with a possible D match to TRBD1 (5 bases). CDR3 size: 14 residues. Trimming took off 4 bases at V and 9 bases at J, with 19 bases between the two ends. In germline, CDR1 is SGHTA, CDR2 FQGNSA. For the CDR3, the DNA is TGTGCCAGCAGCTCCTCCCTTTTGTTGGGGCGGCAGTACTTC. Residues: CASSSSLLLGRQYF. The entire variable domain, with the rest obtained from reference TRBV7-2 and TRBJ2-7, is as follows: GAGVSQSPSNKVTEKGKDVELRCDPISGHTALYWYRQSLGQGLEFLIYFQGNSAPDKSGLPSDRFSAERTGGSVSTLTIQRTQQEDSAVYLCASSSSLLLGRQYFGPGTRLTVT.

By share, this clonotype ranks as medium-sized. The CDR3 coding sequence is TGCAGTGCCGACTTAGGGACAGCCCAAGAGACCCAGTACTTC. Residues: CSADLGTAQETQYF. The V gene is TRBV20-1, the J gene TRBJ2-5, with 7 nucleotides matching TRBD1. Germline loops: CDR1 DFQATT, CDR2 SNEGSKA (reference sequence). This CDR3 is 14 amino acids long. Trimming removed 6 bases from V and 1 base from J; junction bases left unmatched: 8.

By proportion, this clonotype is medium-sized. V and J are TRBV28 and TRBJ1-5; 7 bases are a match to TRBD1. The CDR3 runs to 15 residues. With V trimmed by 5 bases and J by 0 bases, 4 bases remained unmatched. CDR1 and CDR2 (germline): MDHEN, SYDVKM. CDR3 region: CASSTHRGSNQPQHF. As DNA, the CDR3 is TGTGCCAGCAGTACCCACAGGGGTAGCAATCAGCCCCAGCATTTT.

V gene TRBV29-1 combines with J gene TRBJ2-1; TRBD2 is a possible D gene (6 bases). The CDR3 covers 12 residues. Germline lookup yields CDR1 SQVTM and CDR2 ANQGSEA. The V end lost 7 bases, the J end lost 4 bases, and 11 bases lay between the germline ends. For the CDR3, the DNA is TGCAGCGCCAATCGGGGGTACAATGAGCAGTTCTTC. Protein product: CSANRGYNEQFF.

V usage is TRBV7-2 and J usage is TRBJ1-5, with a weak D call TRBD1 (6 bases). Germline V gives CDR1 SGHTA, CDR2 FQGNSA. This CDR3 has 18 amino acids. Trimming shortened V by 2 bases and J by 0 bases, and 17 bases separated the two germline ends. CDR3 bases: TGTGCCAGCAGCTTAAGTCCCCCGACAGGATATAGCAATCAGCCCCAGCATTTT. This sequence encodes CASSLSPPTGYSNQPQHF.

This clonotype is labeled as medium-sized. The V gene is TRBV9, the J gene TRBJ1-2, with a possible D match to TRBD1 (5 bases). V lost 3 bases to trimming and J lost 8 bases, with 17 bases between them. Germline V lookup: CDR1 SGDLS, CDR2 YYNGEE. This CDR3 has 14 amino acids. DNA of the CDR3: TGTGCCAGCAGCGAGGGGACCCCTGGGCGAGGCTACACCTTC. Translation gives CASSEGTPGRGYTF.

This clonotype was seen repeatedly, ten times or more. The CDR3 nucleotides read TGTGCCAGCAACCTATACAGGAGCTCCCCCCCGTTCTTC. Encoded protein: CASNLYRSSPPFF. The gene calls are TRBV7-2 and TRBJ2-1, with D maybe TRBD1 (5 bases). The CDR3 is made up of 13 amino acids. Between the trimmed V and J ends, which lost 7 bases and 15 bases, there was a span of 22 bases. Germline CDR1 and CDR2: SGHTA and FQGNSA.

This clonotype ranks as medium-sized. The chain has TRBV9 and TRBJ2-2; 7 nucleotides match TRBD1. The V gene's germline CDR1 is SGDLS and CDR2 YYNGEE. This CDR3 is built from 17 residues. V lost 4 bases to trimming and J lost 0 bases; unmatched junction nucleotides: 9. CDR3: CASSLKGGGANTGELFF. CDR3 nucleotides: TGTGCCAGCAGCCTCAAAGGGGGCGGCGCGAACACCGGGGAGCTGTTTTTT.

By proportion, this clonotype is medium-sized (0.01 to 0.1%). The CDR3 nucleotides read TGTGCCAGCAAGGGGACTGAAGCTTTCTTT. Its translation is CASKGTEAFF. V is TRBV6-6 and J is TRBJ1-1; D possibly corresponds to TRBD1 (5 bases). This CDR3 contains 10 residues. The V gene lost 7 bases and the J gene lost 5 bases, with 5 bases spanning the gap. The germline CDR1 and CDR2 sequences are MNHNY and SVGAGI (reference sequence).